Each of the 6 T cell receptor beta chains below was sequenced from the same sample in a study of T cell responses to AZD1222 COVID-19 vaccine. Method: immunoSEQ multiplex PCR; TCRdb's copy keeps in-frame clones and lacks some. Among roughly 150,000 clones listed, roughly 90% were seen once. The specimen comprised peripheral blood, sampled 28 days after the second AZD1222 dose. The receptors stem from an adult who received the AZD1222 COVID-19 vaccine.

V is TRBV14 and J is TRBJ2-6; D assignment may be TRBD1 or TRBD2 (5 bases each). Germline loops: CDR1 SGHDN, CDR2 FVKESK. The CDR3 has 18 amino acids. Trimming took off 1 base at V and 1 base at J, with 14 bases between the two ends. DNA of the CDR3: TGTGCCAGCAGCCAAGTTCGGGGACGGAAGTCTGGGGCCAACGTCCTGACTTTC. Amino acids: CASSQVRGRKSGANVLTF.

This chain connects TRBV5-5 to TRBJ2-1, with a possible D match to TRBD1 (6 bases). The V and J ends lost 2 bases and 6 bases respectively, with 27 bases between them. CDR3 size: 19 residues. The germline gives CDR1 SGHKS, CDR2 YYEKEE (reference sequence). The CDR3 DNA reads TGTGCCAGCAGCTTACAGGGTTCTCCTGCGGTGCCGATAGGCAATGAGCAGTTCTTC. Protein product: CASSLQGSPAVPIGNEQFF.

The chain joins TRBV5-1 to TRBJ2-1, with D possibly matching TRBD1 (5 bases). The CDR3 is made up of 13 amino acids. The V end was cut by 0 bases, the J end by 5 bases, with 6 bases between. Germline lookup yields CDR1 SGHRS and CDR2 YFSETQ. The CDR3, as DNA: TGCGCCAGCAGCTTGGCAGGGCACAATGAGCAGTTCTTC. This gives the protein CASSLAGHNEQFF.

This chain's CDR3 is CASSLARGPAYEQYF. Written as DNA, the CDR3 is TGTGCCAGCAGCTTGGCCAGGGGACCAGCCTACGAGCAGTACTTC. The chain links TRBV7-2 to TRBJ2-7; D possibly corresponds to TRBD1 (6 bases). The CDR3 is 15 amino acids. The V and J ends lost 3 bases and 2 bases respectively, with 14 bases between them. CDR1 and CDR2 (germline): SGHTA, FQGNSA.

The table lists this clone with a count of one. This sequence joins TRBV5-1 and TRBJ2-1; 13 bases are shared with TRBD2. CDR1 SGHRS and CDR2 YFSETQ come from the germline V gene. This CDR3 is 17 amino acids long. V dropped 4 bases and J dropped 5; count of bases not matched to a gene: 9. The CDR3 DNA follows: TGCGCCAGCAGCATCGGGACTAGCGGGACGGGGCACAATGAGCAGTTCTTC. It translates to CASSIGTSGTGHNEQFF.

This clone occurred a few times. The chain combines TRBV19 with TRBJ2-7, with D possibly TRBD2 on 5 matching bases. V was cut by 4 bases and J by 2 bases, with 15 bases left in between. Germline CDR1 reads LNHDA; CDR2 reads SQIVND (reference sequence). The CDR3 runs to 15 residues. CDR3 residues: CASSTIEGIAYEQYF. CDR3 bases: TGTGCCAGTAGTACCATTGAGGGCATCGCCTACGAGCAGTACTTC.